The T cell receptor (beta chain) under discussion was sequenced for a study of early T cells in non-severe SARS-CoV-2 infection. Turning to the study itself: Chains were not paired, and sequencing was done on bulk RNA from unsorted whole blood.

Of note for this clonotype: What it recognizes is unknown.

The CDR3 covers 14 residues. CDR1 is MNHNS, CDR2 SASEGT, per germline. The germline V and J ends were trimmed by 8 bases and 0 bases, with 12 bases remaining between them. Unique molecular identifiers (one per individual cDNA molecule) were attached. TCRdb re-called the 5' RACE reads with MiXCR, one entry per CDR3 protein. This sample has approximately 65,000 distinct CDR3 sequences; about an eighth occur once, and the top ten carry more than 3.5%. Study observations and caveats: Matching results from VDJdb favored anti-spike CD8 responses, leaving private and CD4 specificities undetected.

The sequence was collected from an adult who was a healthcare worker with PCR-confirmed SARS-CoV-2 infection or an uninfected control (not recorded which). The chain joins TRBV6-1 to TRBJ2-3; unclear D gene. What was sequenced was whole blood. CDR3 loop: CASPGLTSTDTQYF. CDR3 nucleotide sequence: TGTGCCAGCCCGGGCCTGACTAGCACAGATACGCAGTATTTT.